This T cell receptor (beta chain) was recorded in a study of cytomegalovirus exposure and HLA in healthy donors. With respect to this clone: What it binds is unknown.

PCR primers comprised 60 Vbeta and 13 Jbeta primers. Per the original data handling: An analysis performed later counted 75 million to 80 million unique TCR beta chains (roughly 11 million of them shared). Clones were sequenced by immunoSEQ multiplex PCR, and TCRdb holds only the in-frame ones, with some missing. Clone size and V and J calls were adopted from that table, with D and trimming inferred from the DNA. The table shows 150,000 or so clones, with 75% to 80% occurring only once. Study-level points and caveats: Analyzed later, association rates of TCRs varied across HLA loci, with DRB1 most and HLA-C fewest. Researchers had no immune exposure information except CMV serostatus available.

Trimming cost V 3 bases and J 5 bases, with 13 bases left between them. Germline CDR1 SGHAT, CDR2 FQNNGV. The CDR3 covers 14 residues. Sequencing was carried out using PBMCs. The rearrangement links TRBV11-2 to TRBJ1-2, with no clear D. The origin of this receptor is a male donor in good health and CMV-seronegative. Written as DNA, the CDR3 is TGTGCCAGCAGCTTGATCCAGATCTGGTATGGCTACACCTTC. Translating gives CASSLIQIWYGYTF.